These 30 T cell receptor beta chains share one sample of origin, sequenced in a study of blood T cell repertoires in COVID-19. Libraries were prepared by immunoSEQ multiplex PCR; TCRdb keeps only in-frame clonotypes and omits some of them. The table has 250,000 or so clones, around 87% seen once. Sequencing was done on a sample of peripheral blood. The receptor source for this set is a woman in her sixties with COVID-19, enrolled during active disease.

The table lists this clone with a count of one. The V and J genes are TRBV19 and TRBJ1-4, with D perhaps matching TRBD1 (6 bases). Germline CDR1 LNHDA, CDR2 SQIVND (reference sequence). V was pared by 6 bases and J by 5 bases, with 13 bases between. The CDR3 extends over 14 amino acids. The CDR3 region has the DNA TGTGCCAGTAGCCTCGGACAGCAGAATGAAAAACTGTTTTTT. Residues: CASSLGQQNEKLFF. The full variable domain, its missing parts supplied by reference TRBV19 and TRBJ1-4, is DGGITQSPKYLFRKEGQNVTLSCEQNLNHDAMYWYRQDPGQGLRLIYYSQIVNDFQKGDIAEGYSVSREKKESFPLTVTSAQKNPTAFYLCASSLGQQNEKLFFGSGTQLSVL.

Written as DNA, the CDR3 is TGTGCCAGCAGCGCTCAAGACAGTCCCGACTACGAGCAGTACTTC. As protein: CASSAQDSPDYEQYF. V gene TRBV9 combines with J gene TRBJ2-7; TRBD1 might be the D (5 bases). The V gene lost 3 bases and the J gene lost 3 bases, with 16 bases spanning the gap. Germline V lookup: CDR1 SGDLS, CDR2 YYNGEE. The CDR3 totals 15 residues.

This chain connects TRBV10-3 to TRBJ1-1; D is perhaps TRBD1 (6 bases). Germline CDR1 and CDR2: ENHRY and SYGVKD. Trimming removed 0 bases at V and 7 bases at J, with 15 bases between. This CDR3 spans 15 amino acids. This CDR3 is CAISESTVGQLEAFF. The CDR3 DNA reads as TGTGCCATCAGTGAGTCGACTGTTGGACAGCTTGAAGCTTTCTTT.

The chain couples TRBV6-5 to TRBJ1-1; 9 positions match TRBD1. CDR1 is MNHEY and CDR2 is SVGAGI in the germline V gene. Unmatched junction bases numbered 11, after V lost 10 bases and J lost 11 bases. The CDR3 runs 12 residues. The CDR3 here is CATLQGARWAFF. The CDR3 DNA sequence: TGTGCCACGTTACAGGGGGCCCGTTGGGCTTTCTTT.

This clone was recorded once. V and J are TRBV19 and TRBJ1-1, with unresolved D. Trimming cost V 7 bases and J 1 base, with 4 bases left between them. The CDR3 consists of 11 residues. Germline values: CDR1 LNHDA, CDR2 SQIVND (reference sequence). Written as DNA, the CDR3 is TGTGCCAGTACTTGGAACACTGAAGCTTTCTTT. Amino acids: CASTWNTEAFF.

This rearrangement joins TRBV7-2 to TRBJ1-1; weak D call: TRBD1 (6 bases). The ends were cut back, 3 bases at V and 3 bases at J, with 11 bases in the middle. CDR1 SGHTA and CDR2 FQGNSA come from the germline V gene. The CDR3 loop spans 14 amino acids. CDR3 DNA: TGTGCCAGCAGCTTCGGGGGGCGCGACACTGAAGCTTTCTTT. It translates to CASSFGGRDTEAFF.

The J gene is TRBJ1-2, the V gene TRBV27; D is possibly TRBD1 (5 bases). The V and J ends lost 2 bases and 4 bases respectively, with 14 bases between them. The CDR3 runs to 15 residues. CDR1 and CDR2 from the germline V gene are MNHEY and SMNVEV (reference sequence). CDR3 protein: CASSLTVGRPYGYTF. The CDR3 region has the DNA TGTGCCAGCAGTTTAACTGTGGGGCGCCCCTATGGCTACACCTTC.

V and J are TRBV4-3 and TRBJ2-2; 7 positions match TRBD2. The J segment lost 0 bases and the V segment lost 1 base, leaving 5 bases of the junction unmatched. The CDR3 loop spans 17 amino acids. The V gene's germline CDR1 is LGHNA and CDR2 YSLEER. In nucleotides, the CDR3 is TGCGCCAGCAGCCAAGTCCCGCGGGGGACGAACACCGGGGAGCTGTTTTTT. The encoded protein is CASSQVPRGTNTGELFF.

The chain employs TRBV4-2 and TRBJ2-2; TRBD1 matches at 8 bases. CDR1 and CDR2 from the germline V gene are LGHNA and YNFKEQ. V dropped 8 bases and J dropped 1; count of bases not matched to a gene: 3. The CDR3 spans 14 residues. CDR3 amino acids: CASLGQGNTGELFF. CDR3 coding DNA: TGTGCCAGCCTAGGACAGGGGAACACCGGGGAGCTGTTTTTT.

This chain links TRBV6-2 or TRBV6-3 with TRBJ1-2; maybe TRBD1 (6 bases). Trimming took 2 bases from V and 8 from J, leaving 18 bases between them. CDR1 is MNHEY, CDR2 SVGEGT, per germline. The CDR3 spans 15 residues. The CDR3 bases are TGTGCCAGCAGTTACACCCGAACAGGGCTGGAAGGCTACACCTTC. It specifies CASSYTRTGLEGYTF.

The chain employs TRBV19 and TRBJ2-3, with 9 bases aligning to TRBD2. This CDR3 comprises 15 residues. Germline V gene data show CDR1 as LNHDA and CDR2 as SQIVND (reference sequence). Losses at the gene ends were 3 bases for V and 5 bases for J; bases not matched to a gene: 6. DNA of the CDR3: TGTGCCAGTAGTATTCGCGGGGGGGCCCGAGATACGCAGTATTTT. Encoded protein: CASSIRGGARDTQYF. Drawing the rest from reference TRBV19 and TRBJ2-3, the complete variable domain is DGGITQSPKYLFRKEGQNVTLSCEQNLNHDAMYWYRQDPGQGLRLIYYSQIVNDFQKGDIAEGYSVSREKKESFPLTVTSAQKNPTAFYLCASSIRGGARDTQYFGPGTRLTVL.

The chain employs TRBV3-1 (or the pseudogene TRBV3-2) and TRBJ1-3; maybe TRBD1 (5 bases). Trimming cost V 4 bases and J 4 bases, with 8 bases left between them. Germline V CDR1 and CDR2: LGHDT, YNNKEL (reference sequence). The CDR3 runs to 13 residues. The CDR3 DNA is TGTGCCAGCAGCCGGTCAGGGGGAAACACCATATATTTT. This translates into CASSRSGGNTIYF.

V gene TRBV29-1 combines with J gene TRBJ2-5; 7 nucleotides match TRBD2. CDR3 length equals 13 residues. The V gene's germline CDR1 is SQVTM and CDR2 ANQGSEA. J lost 1 base, V lost 6 bases, and 5 bases had no gene match. The chain's CDR3 is CSVDTSAQETQYF. In DNA form, the CDR3 reads TGCAGCGTCGACACTAGCGCCCAAGAGACCCAGTACTTC.

The rearrangement joins TRBV9 to TRBJ2-5; 8 nucleotides line up with TRBD1. The V gene end was trimmed by 1 base and the J gene end by 1 base; junction bases not matched to a gene: 6. Germline V CDR1 and CDR2: SGDLS, YYNGEE. The CDR3 spans 16 residues. The CDR3 spells CASSVLPGTGQETQYF. The CDR3 bases are TGTGCCAGCAGCGTACTACCCGGGACAGGCCAAGAGACCCAGTACTTC. Looking up the rest from reference TRBV9 and TRBJ2-5 gives the full variable domain: DSGVTQTPKHLITATGQRVTLRCSPRSGDLSVYWYQQSLDQGLQFLIQYYNGEERAKGNILERFSAQQFPDLHSELNLSSLELGDSALYFCASSVLPGTGQETQYFGPGTRLLVL.

The chain links TRBV7-9 to TRBJ1-1; unclear D gene. Germline V CDR1 and CDR2: SEHNR, FQNEAQ (reference sequence). V lost 1 base and J lost 7, with 7 bases in between. This CDR3 is 12 amino acids long. The CDR3 nucleotides read TGTGCCAGCAGCTTAGTTTCCGTTGAAGCTTTCTTT. This encodes CASSLVSVEAFF.

This clone was seen just once. This chain joins TRBV29-1 and TRBJ1-1; D is uncertain. V was trimmed by 7 bases and J by 5 bases, leaving 11 bases between them. This CDR3 contains 11 residues. Germline assignment: CDR1 SQVTM and CDR2 ANQGSEA. The DNA of the CDR3 is TGCAGCGCAGAGGGTGGGACTGAAGCTTTCTTT. It is translated as CSAEGGTEAFF.

The chain has TRBV3-1 (or the pseudogene TRBV3-2) and TRBJ1-2, with TRBD1 identical over 7 bases. Trimming took 4 bases from V and 4 from J; bases not matched to a gene: 3. Per the germline V gene, CDR1 is LGHDT and CDR2 is YNNKEL (reference sequence). The CDR3 runs to 13 residues. The CDR3 reads CASSPGTAYGYTF. In DNA, the CDR3 is TGTGCCAGCAGCCCTGGGACAGCCTATGGCTACACCTTC.

V and J are TRBV19 and TRBJ2-1; no clear D. The ends were cut back, 1 base at V and 5 bases at J, with 12 bases in the middle. CDR1 and CDR2 (germline): LNHDA, SQIVND (reference sequence). This CDR3 is built from 15 residues. The CDR3 loop is CASSIVGALDNEQFF. The DNA for the CDR3 is TGTGCCAGTAGTATAGTTGGTGCGCTGGACAATGAGCAGTTCTTC.

This clone was counted between two and nine times. The chain is built from TRBV10-3 and TRBJ1-2; TRBD1 is a possible D gene (5 bases). Germline CDR1 is ENHRY and CDR2 is SYGVKD. The CDR3 spans 15 residues. V shed 0 bases and J shed 4 bases, with 12 bases lying between them. The CDR3 DNA sequence: TGTGCCATCAGTGAGTCGACGGGGGTGAGCTATGGCTACACCTTC. Translation gives CAISESTGVSYGYTF.

In regard to this clone: The sample contains more than one DNA sequence encoding this CDR3. The J gene is TRBJ2-3, the V gene TRBV5-4; 11 nucleotides line up with TRBD2. V lost 4 bases and J lost 0; bases outside the gene matches: 4. Per the germline V gene, CDR1 is SGHNT and CDR2 is YYREEE (reference sequence). The CDR3 sequence is 16 residues long. Here the CDR3 DNA reads TGTGCCAGCAGCAGCGGGACTAGCGGAAGCACAGATACGCAGTATTTT. This encodes CASSSGTSGSTDTQYF.

The chain is built from TRBV7-2 and TRBJ2-3, with 7 positions matching TRBD1. In germline, CDR1 is SGHTA, CDR2 FQGNSA. The CDR3 totals 14 residues. The V and J ends lost 3 bases and 4 bases, in that order; junction bases with no gene match: 4. The CDR3 DNA follows: TGTGCCAGCAGCTTTGAACAGGGGTCAGATACGCAGTATTTT. It specifies CASSFEQGSDTQYF.

CDR3 in DNA: TGTGCCAGCAGCTTAGGTTCGGGACAGGGGATTTCACCCCTCCACTTT. It codes for CASSLGSGQGISPLHF. This chain connects TRBV5-4 to TRBJ1-6; 10 bases are a match to TRBD1. After removal of 2 bases from V and 9 bases from J, the junction contained 8 bases not matched to a gene. The CDR3 is made up of 16 amino acids. CDR1 and CDR2 (germline): SGHNT, YYREEE (reference sequence).

V is TRBV19 and J is TRBJ1-1; possible D gene TRBD1, 6 bases. The ends were cut back, 4 bases at V and 6 bases at J, with 12 bases in the middle. The CDR3 consists of 13 residues. Looked up from germline, CDR1 is LNHDA and CDR2 is SQIVND (reference sequence). CDR3 in amino acids: CASSRGLSAEAFF. As DNA, the CDR3 is TGTGCCAGTAGTAGGGGGCTGTCGGCTGAAGCTTTCTTT.

The chain joins TRBV19 to TRBJ1-1; the match to TRBD1 covers 8 bases. The length of the CDR3 is 16 residues. Germline V gene data show CDR1 as LNHDA and CDR2 as SQIVND (reference sequence). V gave up 3 bases and J gave up 4 bases; unmatched junction bases: 10. The CDR3 region has the DNA TGTGCCAGTAGTATCCTACCAGGGGGCTCGGGCACTGAAGCTTTCTTT. Protein sequence: CASSILPGGSGTEAFF.

CDR3 DNA: TGTGCCAGCAGCCAGGGACAGACCTACAATGAGCAGTTCTTC. This translates into CASSQGQTYNEQFF. The rearrangement uses TRBV5-4 and TRBJ2-1; TRBD1 matches at 7 bases. This CDR3 region has 14 residues. Germline CDR1 is SGHNT and CDR2 is YYREEE (reference sequence). The ends lost 4 bases at V and 2 bases at J; junction bases unmatched: 3.

The chain links TRBV10-2 to TRBJ1-1; 10 nucleotides agree with TRBD1. Trimming at V came to 10 bases and at J to 6 bases, leaving 8 bases not matched to a gene. In germline, CDR1 is WSHSY, CDR2 SAAADI. The CDR3 loop spans 13 amino acids. The CDR3 DNA is TGCGCCACTGACAGGGGGCCAGATTCTGAAGCTTTCTTT. This translates into CATDRGPDSEAFF.

The chain is built from TRBV6-7 and TRBJ1-4; 7 bases agree with TRBD1. TRBV6-7 is filed as an ORF, its function uncertain. This CDR3 comprises 18 residues. V trimming: 2 bases; J trimming: 3 bases; junction bases outside the gene matches: 12. This CDR3 reads CASSYPTDRERANEKLFF. The DNA for the CDR3 is TGTGCCAGCAGTTACCCGACCGACAGGGAAAGGGCTAATGAAAAACTGTTTTTT.

This chain links TRBV19 with TRBJ1-1; D perhaps matches TRBD1 (6 bases). V was shortened by 4 bases and J by 6 bases, with 24 bases between the two germline ends. Germline lookup yields CDR1 LNHDA and CDR2 SQIVND (reference sequence). There are 17 residues in the CDR3. This CDR3 reads CASSTPGQNFYNPEAFF. In nucleotides, the CDR3 is TGTGCCAGTAGTACCCCCGGACAGAATTTCTATAACCCTGAAGCTTTCTTT.

This clone showed up just once. This chain's CDR3 is CASTIRGYGYTF. For the CDR3, the DNA is TGTGCCAGCACCATAAGGGGGTATGGCTACACCTTC. This chain joins TRBV12-3 or TRBV12-4 and TRBJ1-2, with D possibly being TRBD1 (6 bases). The CDR3 consists of 12 residues. V lost 7 bases and J 5 bases, leaving 11 bases between the germline ends.

The chain links TRBV12-3 or TRBV12-4 to TRBJ1-5; 7 bases match TRBD1. This CDR3 region has 12 residues. The J segment lost 12 bases and the V segment lost 4 bases, leaving 6 bases of the junction unmatched. CDR3 nucleotide sequence: TGTGCCAGCAGTTCCAGTAGACAGGGCCAGCATTTT. This encodes CASSSSRQGQHF.